This TCR beta chain was found in a study of T cell responses to AZD1222 COVID-19 vaccine. The CDR3 contains 13 residues. The germline CDR1 and CDR2 sequences are LNHDA and SQIVND (reference sequence). The J segment lost 6 bases and the V segment lost 10 bases, leaving 9 bases of the junction unmatched. A note on this clone: The antigen is unknown.

Study-level findings and limits: Donors, mostly white British, included more females; clonal diversity was possibly underestimated.

Here immunoSEQ multiplex PCR was the method, and the copy in TCRdb shows in-frame clones only, minus some. The repertoire holds around 89,000 clones, with over 75% as singletons. This chain connects TRBV19 to TRBJ1-2; 9 bases fit TRBD1. The clonotype originates from an adult who received the AZD1222 COVID-19 vaccine. The specimen comprised peripheral blood, sampled 28 days after the second AZD1222 dose. The CDR3 nucleotides are TGTGCCACCGGAGACAGGGGGTGGGATGGCTACACCTTC. Protein sequence: CATGDRGWDGYTF.